This T cell receptor beta chain was sequenced for a study of cytomegalovirus exposure and HLA in healthy donors. Findings and limits, study-wide: Researchers counted 180 or so TCR beta chains as cytomegalovirus-associated. In an earlier analysis, in roughly 600 donors, most V segments appeared productive either ~90% or ~30% of the time. Across donors, presence/absence analyses took sequencing depth to be roughly uniform.

Germline lookup yields CDR1 MNHNS and CDR2 SASEGT. The CDR3 contains 15 residues. V shed 5 bases, J shed 0 bases, and the junction held 6 bases outside the gene matches. In the PCR, 60 Vbeta and 13 Jbeta primers were used. Sequenced by immunoSEQ multiplex PCR; TCRdb stores in-frame clones only, minus some. Among fewer than 250,000 clones, 76% were seen once, and the ten largest hold approximately 0.6%. Comments on this clone: Its target is unknown.

Sequenced input: PBMCs. This clonotype originated in a young man in good health and CMV-seronegative. The chain joins TRBV6-1 to TRBJ1-1, with 7 bases fitting TRBD1. The DNA for the CDR3 is TGTGCCAGCAGTCCACTAGACAGGGTGAACACTGAAGCTTTCTTT. It yields the protein CASSPLDRVNTEAFF.